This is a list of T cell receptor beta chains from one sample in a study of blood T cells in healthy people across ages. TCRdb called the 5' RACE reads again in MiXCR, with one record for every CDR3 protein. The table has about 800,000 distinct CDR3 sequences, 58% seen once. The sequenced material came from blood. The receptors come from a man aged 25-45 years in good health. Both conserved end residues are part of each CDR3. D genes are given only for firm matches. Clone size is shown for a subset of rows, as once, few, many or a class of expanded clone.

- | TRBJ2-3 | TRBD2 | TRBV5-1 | TGCGCCAGCAGCCCGGGACTAGCGGGGCTGATGGGCACAGATACGCAGTATTTT | CASSPGLAGLMGTDTQYF
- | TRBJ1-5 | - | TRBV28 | TGTGCCAGCAGTTTGGGGCCTAGAAATCAGCCCCAGCATTTT | CASSLGPRNQPQHF
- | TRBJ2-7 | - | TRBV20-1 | TGCAGTGCTAGATCTACTAGGAGCTCATCCTACGAGCAGTACTTC | CSARSTRSSSYEQYF
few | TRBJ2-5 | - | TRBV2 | TGTGCCAGCAGTGAAGCCTTGGTCGCGGGGACCCAGTACTTC | CASSEALVAGTQYF
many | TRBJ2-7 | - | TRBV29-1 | TGCAGCGCCCAGACTGCAAGCTACGAGCAGTACTTC | CSAQTASYEQYF
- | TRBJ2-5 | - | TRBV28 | TGTGCCAGCAGTTTACTGAGGGAAACTGATGTTGAAGAGACCCAGTACTTC | CASSLLRETDVEETQYF
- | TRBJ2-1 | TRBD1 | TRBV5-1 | TGCGCCAGCAGCTTGGCCTCCGGGACAGGGGTTTACGAGCAGTTCTTC | CASSLASGTGVYEQFF
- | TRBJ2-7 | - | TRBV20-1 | TGCAGTGCTTCAAACAGGTACTACGAGCAGTACTTC | CSASNRYYEQYF
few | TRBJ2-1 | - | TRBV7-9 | TGTGCCACCTGGGCGGGGGCACCTAACAATGAGCAGTTCTTC | CATWAGAPNNEQFF
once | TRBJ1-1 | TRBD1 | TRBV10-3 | TGTGCCATCAGCGGCCGGGACAGACAATTGAACACTGAAGCTTTCTTT | CAISGRDRQLNTEAFF
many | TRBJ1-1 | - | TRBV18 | TGTGCCAGCAGTCCTGGTGGGAACACTGAAGCTTTCTTT | CASSPGGNTEAFF
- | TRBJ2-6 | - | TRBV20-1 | TGCAGTGCTGACCTCGGCAACTCTGGGGCCAACGTCCTGACTTTC | CSADLGNSGANVLTF
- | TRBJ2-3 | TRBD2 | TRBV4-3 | TGCGCCAGCAGCCAAGTAGGAGGGACTAGCGGGGGCACAGATACGCAGTATTTT | CASSQVGGTSGGTDTQYF
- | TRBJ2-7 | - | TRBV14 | TGTGCCAGCAGCCAAGTGCAGGGAGGTCCCCACGAGCAGTACTTC | CASSQVQGGPHEQYF
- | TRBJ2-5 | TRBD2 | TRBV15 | TGTGCCACCAGCAGAGATTTGGCGGGAGGTTATCAAGAGACCCAGTACTTC | CATSRDLAGGYQETQYF
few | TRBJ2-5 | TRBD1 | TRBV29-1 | TGCAGCGTTGAATCGGACAGGGAAGAGACCCAGTACTTC | CSVESDREETQYF
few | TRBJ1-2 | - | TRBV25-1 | TGTGCCAGCAGTGAAACCCCTAGCCTGTATGGCTACACCTTC | CASSETPSLYGYTF
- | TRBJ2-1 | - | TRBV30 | TGTGCCTGGAGCGTCACAAGCTCCTACAATGAGCAGTTCTTC | CAWSVTSSYNEQFF
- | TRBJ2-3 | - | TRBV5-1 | TGCGCCAGCAGCTTGGGCGGGGCTACGATCACAGATACGCAGTATTTT | CASSLGGATITDTQYF
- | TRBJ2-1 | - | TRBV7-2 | TGTGCCAGCCACGGTGGGCGGGGATACCAAGAGACCCAGTTCTTC | CASHGGRGYQETQFF
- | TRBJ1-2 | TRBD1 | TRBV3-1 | TGTGCCAGCAGCCAAGCGTCCGGGACAGGGCACACCTTC | CASSQASGTGHTF
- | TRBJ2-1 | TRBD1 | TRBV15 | TGTGCCACCAGAGGACAGGGGGCCCATGAGCAGTTCTTC | CATRGQGAHEQFF
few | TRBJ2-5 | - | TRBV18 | TGTGCCAGCTCACGAGACAGCGTCCGGACCCAGTACTTC | CASSRDSVRTQYF
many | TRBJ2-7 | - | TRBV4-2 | TGTGCCAGCAGCCAAGATTCGCGGAGTCCGATATTTTACGAGCAGTACTTC | CASSQDSRSPIFYEQYF
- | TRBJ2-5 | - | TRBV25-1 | TGTGCCAGCAGTGTCCCTCCTAAAGAGACCCAGTACTTC | CASSVPPKETQYF
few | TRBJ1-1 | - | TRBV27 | TGTGCCAGCAGTTTCTCAGCGGGCACTGAAGCTTTCTTT | CASSFSAGTEAFF
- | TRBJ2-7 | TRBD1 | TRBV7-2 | TGTGCCAGCAGCCCGTCGGGACAGCGCATCCTGTACTTC | CASSPSGQRILYF
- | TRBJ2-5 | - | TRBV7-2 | TGTGCCAGCAGCGCCACAGGGTCCCCGGTCGGTGAGCAGTACTTC | CASSATGSPVGEQYF
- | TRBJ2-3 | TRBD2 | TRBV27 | TGTGCCAGCAGTTTAGGGACTAGCGGGGGGGCAAATACGCAGTATTTT | CASSLGTSGGANTQYF
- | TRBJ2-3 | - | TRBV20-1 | TGCAGTGCTAGAGATCGGCGGGGAGGCACAGATACGCAGTATTTT | CSARDRRGGTDTQYF
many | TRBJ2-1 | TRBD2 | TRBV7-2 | TGTGCCAGCAGCGGACAGGGACTAGCGGCCTACAATGAGCAGTTCTTC | CASSGQGLAAYNEQFF
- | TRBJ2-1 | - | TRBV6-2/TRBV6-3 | TGTGCCAGCAGCCCAAACCTAGGGCGGGGGCGCCCCGATGAGCAGTTCTTC | CASSPNLGRGRPDEQFF
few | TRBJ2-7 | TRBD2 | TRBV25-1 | TGTGCCAGCAGTACCGGGACTAGCATCCCCTACTACGAGCAGTACTTC | CASSTGTSIPYYEQYF
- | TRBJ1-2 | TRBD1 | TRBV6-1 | TGTGCCAGCAGTGACCGACAGGGTACTTTGGGATATGGCTACACCTTC | CASSDRQGTLGYGYTF
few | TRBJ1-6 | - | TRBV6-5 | TGTGCCAGCAGTTACTCGGAGGGGTCACCCCTCCACTTT | CASSYSEGSPLHF
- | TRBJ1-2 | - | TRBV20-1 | TGCAGTGCTAGACCGTCCGGGACACATGGCTACACCTTC | CSARPSGTHGYTF
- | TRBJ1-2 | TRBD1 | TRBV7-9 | TGTGCCAGCAGCTTGGGTGGACAGGGGGCGAAAAACTATGGCTACACCTTC | CASSLGGQGAKNYGYTF
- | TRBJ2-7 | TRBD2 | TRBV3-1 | TGTGCCAGCAGCCAAGATTGGGGACTAGCTTACTACGAGCAGTACTTC | CASSQDWGLAYYEQYF
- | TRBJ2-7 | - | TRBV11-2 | TGTGCCAGCAGCGAGGCAGGGAACAATGAGCAGTACTTC | CASSEAGNNEQYF
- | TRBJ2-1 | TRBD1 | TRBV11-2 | TGTGCCAGCAGCCCCGGTGTAGTTCGGTTGTATGGACAGGGGCGAGGCAATGAGCAGTTCTTC | CASSPGVVRLYGQGRGNEQFF
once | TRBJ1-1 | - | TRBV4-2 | TGTGCCAGCAGCCAAGATCCGGCAGGGGCCTGGGACACTGAAGCTTTCTTT | CASSQDPAGAWDTEAFF